The next 10 T cell receptor beta chains were all read from a single sample in a study of CD4 and CD8 cells across lung adenocarcinoma regions. TCRdb recomputed calls from the PCR reads with MiXCR, one row per CDR3 protein. Of about 9,200 distinct CDR3 sequences listed, 35% to 55% are singletons. Sequenced: CD8+ T cells from the margin of a lung tumor. The receptors here all came from a male donor with lung adenocarcinoma. The CD4 and CD8 labels of this study may be unreliable.

The chain links TRBV4-2 to TRBJ2-7; TRBD2 matches 9 bases. The V and J ends lost 0 bases and 2 bases, in that order; junction bases with no gene match: 2. CDR3 length: 15 amino acids. Germline V gives CDR1 LGHNA, CDR2 YNFKEQ. CDR3 region: CASSQEVAGAYEQYF. DNA for the CDR3: TGTGCCAGCAGCCAAGAGGTAGCGGGAGCCTACGAGCAGTACTTC.

A few counts support this clonotype. V gene TRBV12-3 or TRBV12-4 combines with J gene TRBJ2-2; 8 bases line up with TRBD1. CDR3 length: 13 residues. Trimming removed 6 bases from V and 3 bases from J; junction bases left unmatched: 0. CDR3 sequence reads: CASRQGDTGELFF. In DNA, the CDR3 is TGTGCCAGCAGACAGGGGGACACCGGGGAGCTGTTTTTT.

This clonotype is large within its sample. The chain recombines TRBV6-5 with TRBJ2-1; D might be TRBD2 (6 bases). Germline V gives CDR1 MNHEY, CDR2 SVGAGI. The CDR3 is made up of 10 amino acids. Trimming shortened V by 8 bases and J by 8 bases, and 7 bases separated the two germline ends. In nucleotides, the CDR3 is TGTGCCAGCGGGGACTATGAGCAGTTCTTC. It specifies CASGDYEQFF.

To note about this clonotype: At one end, the junction sequence differs from germline, possibly due to a read error. The rearrangement links TRBV6-1 to TRBJ2-1, with D possibly being TRBD2 (6 bases). The CDR3 has 15 residues. Germline V CDR1 and CDR2: MNHNS, SASEGT. The DNA for the CDR3 is TGTGCCAGGGACATAGAGACTGGGGGGACCGATGAGCAGTACTTT. This encodes CARDIETGGTDEQYF.

This chain links TRBV5-1 with TRBJ1-6, with 7 bases that match TRBD1. The CDR3 runs to 14 residues. CDR1 and CDR2 (germline): SGHRS, YFSETQ. Trimming took 3 bases from V and 8 from J; bases not matched to a gene: 5. CDR3 region: CASSSRQGDSPLHF. DNA for the CDR3: TGCGCCAGCAGCTCCCGACAGGGAGATTCACCCCTCCACTTT.

This clonotype was seen more than once but under ten times. This sequence may be a read error, since a much larger clone differs from it by one base. This chain uses TRBV6-5 with TRBJ2-5; 7 nucleotides agree with TRBD1. Gene TRBJ2-1 matches the end of the DNA better, so the J call may be wrong. This CDR3 is built from 16 residues. Germline CDR1 is MNHEY and CDR2 is SVGAGI. The CDR3 region has the DNA TGTGCCAGCAGTTGCGAAGACAGGGAATGGCAAGAGACCCAGTTCTTC. Amino acid sequence: CASSCEDREWQETQFF.

This clonotype was found many times. The rearrangement links TRBV27 to TRBJ1-6, with D perhaps matching TRBD1 (5 bases). V was pared by 5 bases and J by 4 bases, with 24 bases between. The CDR3 is 19 amino acids. In germline, CDR1 is MNHEY, CDR2 SMNVEV (reference sequence). For the CDR3, the DNA is TGTGCCAGCAGTCAAACCGGGACCCGGAGAGGGGTATATAATTCACCCCTCCACTTT. Amino acid sequence: CASSQTGTRRGVYNSPLHF.

V is TRBV27 and J is TRBJ1-6; maybe TRBD1 (6 bases). Looked up from germline, CDR1 is MNHEY and CDR2 is SMNVEV (reference sequence). This CDR3 spans 14 amino acids. Trimming cost V 3 bases and J 10 bases, with 13 bases left between them. The chain's CDR3 is CASSLGGRKSPLHF. CDR3 nucleotide sequence: TGTGCCAGCAGTTTGGGGGGGCGCAAATCACCCCTCCACTTT.

This chain connects TRBV11-2 to TRBJ2-1, with a weak D call TRBD2 (5 bases). The CDR3 contains 13 residues. Trimming cost V 7 bases and J 6 bases, with 13 bases left between them. CDR1 SGHAT and CDR2 FQNNGV come from the germline V gene. The CDR3: CASIRGDGNEQFF. As DNA, the CDR3 is TGTGCCAGCATACGGGGTGACGGCAATGAGCAGTTCTTC.

This chain joins TRBV19 and TRBJ2-4, with D perhaps matching TRBD2 (5 bases). CDR1 is LNHDA and CDR2 is SQIVND in the germline V gene (reference sequence). The CDR3 is made up of 13 amino acids. The V end was cut by 9 bases, the J end by 9 bases, with 18 bases between. The CDR3 nucleotides read TGTGCCAGCGGGGTTGGAGTTTGGGCCATTCAGTACTTC. It codes for CASGVGVWAIQYF.